Below, 3 T cell receptor beta chains from the same sample are listed, as sequenced in a study of neoadjuvant nivolumab and ipilimumab in lung cancer (dated by TCRdb to the early 2020s). Receptors were amplified or captured by the immunoSEQ multiplex PCR assay. This is the immuneACCESS table as TCRdb keeps it, with only in-frame sequences that have V and J called. A part of the clones is gone; compared with another copy, unresolved V genes explain less than half, and the rest is unexplained. The sample includes nearly 7,500 clones, with 85% to 90% observed a single time. 6.8% of the sample goes to the ten largest clones. The label giving this sample's time point can be read as: at surgical resection after neoadjuvant nivolumab +/- ipilimumab. The sequencing used tumor tissue, collected after neoadjuvant nivolumab, alone or with ipilimumab, at or shortly before surgery. The receptor set was obtained from an adult with non-small cell lung cancer.

The chain recombines TRBV4-3 with TRBJ1-2, with a possible D match to TRBD1 (5 bases). V shed 0 bases and J shed 4 bases, with 15 bases lying between them. The length of the CDR3 is 16 residues. CDR1 is LGHNA and CDR2 is YSLEER in the germline V gene. The CDR3 bases are TGCGCCAGCAGCCAAGATCTGAAAGGGGTTGTCTATGGCTACACCTTC. Protein sequence: CASSQDLKGVVYGYTF.

The chain is built from TRBV5-1 and TRBJ2-3; D may be TRBD1 (6 bases). Germline values: CDR1 SGHRS, CDR2 YFSETQ. V was trimmed by 5 bases and J by 2 bases, leaving 9 bases between them. The CDR3 length is 13 residues. DNA of the CDR3: TGCGCCAGCAGGGGACAAAACACAGATACGCAGTATTTT. Amino acids: CASRGQNTDTQYF.

This clone appeared a single time. The chain employs TRBV18 and TRBJ2-3; 9 bases agree with TRBD1. V lost 3 bases to trimming and J lost 8 bases; unmatched junction nucleotides: 15. The CDR3 is 17 amino acids. Germline loops: CDR1 KGHSH, CDR2 LQKENI. The CDR3 protein is CASSPSGTGSPPGTQYF. For the CDR3, the DNA is TGTGCCAGCTCACCCTCCGGGACAGGGAGTCCCCCGGGTACGCAGTATTTT. The whole variable domain, remainder taken from reference TRBV18 and TRBJ2-3, is NAGVMQNPRHLVRRRGQEARLRCSPMKGHSHVYWYRQLPEEGLKFMVYLQKENIIDESGMPKERFSAEFPKEGPSILRIQQVVRGDSAAYFCASSPSGTGSPPGTQYFGPGTRLTVL.